This record concerns one TCR beta chain sequence. The germline CDR1 and CDR2 sequences are LNHDA and SQIVND (reference sequence). V was cut by 1 base and J by 1 base, with 10 bases left in between. The CDR3 extends over 15 amino acids. This specimen comes from a study of blood T cell repertoires in COVID-19. Two negative PCRs, clearance, or symptom resolution characterized the recovered Cohort 3 donors. Some clones are missing from TCRdb's copy, which holds only in-frame ones; the method was immunoSEQ multiplex PCR. This sample has about 270,000 clones, with more than 80% found just once. The sequence derives from a woman in her late teens or twenties who had recovered from COVID-19. The chain has TRBV19 and TRBJ2-5; perhaps TRBD1 as D (6 bases). The sequenced material came from PBMCs or T cells enriched from blood (not recorded which). In DNA, the CDR3 is TGTGCCAGTAGTATAGGAGGGGGAAGCCAAGAGACCCAGTACTTC. It yields the protein CASSIGGGSQETQYF.